This is a list of T cell receptor beta chains from one sample in a study of blood T cell repertoires in COVID-19. Profiling relied on immunoSEQ multiplex PCR, and the TCRdb table lists in-frame clones only, not all of them. Of about 67,000 clones in the sample, approximately 90% were seen once. Input material: peripheral blood. These receptors originate from a woman older than 75 with acute or convalescent COVID-19. Both conserved end residues are part of each CDR3. A D gene is named only where the DNA matches it firmly. Not all rows give a size; the values are once, few, many and, for expanded clones, a class.

. TRBJ2-2 TRBV7-9 . 12 CASSLSIGELFF TGTGCCAGCAGCTTATCTATCGGGGAGCTGTTTTTT
. TRBJ1-5 TRBV19 . 11 CASSQGGPQHF TGTGCCAGTAGCCAAGGGGGGCCCCAGCATTTT
. TRBJ1-5 TRBV30 TRBD1 12 CAWGQGGQPQHF TGTGCCTGGGGACAGGGGGGTCAGCCCCAGCATTTT
. TRBJ2-2 TRBV5-1 . 15 CASSNPSVYTGELFF TGCGCCAGCAGCAACCCTAGCGTTTACACCGGGGAGCTGTTTTTT
. TRBJ2-1 TRBV6-5 TRBD1 14 CASIQPQQGGEQFF TGTGCCAGCATACAGCCTCAACAGGGGGGTGAGCAGTTCTTC
. TRBJ2-1 TRBV20-1 . 11 CSARYGRVEFF TGCAGTGCTAGATATGGCAGGGTCGAGTTCTTC
. TRBJ1-6 TRBV5-1 TRBD1 15 CASSPGTGGNSPLHF TGCGCCAGCAGCCCGGGGACAGGGGGTAATTCACCCCTCCACTTT
. TRBJ2-1 TRBV20-1 . 11 CSARRYNEQFF TGCAGTGCTAGGCGCTACAATGAGCAGTTCTTC
few TRBJ1-2 TRBV27 . 15 CASRRGTEPNYGYTF TGTGCCAGCCGTCGGGGAACGGAACCTAACTATGGCTACACCTTC
. TRBJ1-5 TRBV18 TRBD1 14 CASSPDRGYQPQHF TGTGCCAGCTCACCAGACAGGGGGTATCAGCCCCAGCATTTT
. TRBJ2-2 TRBV29-1 TRBD1 14 CSIRQGRDTGELFF TGCAGCATCCGACAGGGGCGCGACACCGGGGAGCTGTTTTTT
. TRBJ2-7 TRBV7-9 . 14 CASSLAGGSYEQYF TGTGCCAGCAGCTTAGCGGGGGGTAGCTACGAGCAGTACTTC
. TRBJ1-2 TRBV7-9 . 15 CASSLKTAPGYGYTF TGTGCCAGCAGCTTAAAGACAGCCCCTGGCTATGGCTACACCTTC
. TRBJ1-5 TRBV6-6 TRBD1 15 CASSYRGTGGQPQHF TGTGCCAGCAGTTACCGAGGGACAGGGGGTCAGCCCCAGCATTTT
. TRBJ2-1 TRBV28 . 15 CASSALGSSYNEQFF TGTGCCAGCAGTGCCCTCGGGAGCTCCTACAATGAGCAGTTCTTC
. TRBJ2-7 TRBV6-2/TRBV6-3 TRBD2 12 CASSSRLAGGYF TGTGCCAGCAGTTCCCGACTAGCGGGGGGGTACTTC
. TRBJ2-2 TRBV5-1 . 16 CASSLAGGVFTGELFF TGCGCCAGCAGCTTGGCCGGAGGGGTTTTCACCGGGGAGCTGTTTTTT
. TRBJ2-2 TRBV20-1 TRBD2 15 CSASSLAGGAGELFF TGCAGTGCTAGTTCGCTAGCGGGAGGGGCCGGGGAGCTGTTTTTT
. TRBJ1-6 TRBV2 TRBD1 15 CASRGQGVSNSPLHF TGTGCCAGCAGGGGACAGGGTGTAAGTAATTCACCCCTCCACTTT
. TRBJ1-2 TRBV28 . 14 CASTPGGFDYGYTF TGTGCCAGCACCCCCGGGGGGTTTGACTATGGCTACACCTTC
few TRBJ1-2 TRBV7-8 . 15 CASSLAQSAGYGYTF TGTGCCAGCAGCTTAGCGCAGTCTGCTGGCTATGGCTACACCTTC
. TRBJ1-2 TRBV19 TRBD1 13 CASSMTGDYGYTF TGTGCCAGTAGTATGACAGGGGACTATGGCTACACCTTC
. TRBJ2-1 TRBV18 TRBD2 16 CASSPRSGGAANEQFF TGTGCCAGCTCACCACGTAGCGGGGGGGCCGCCAATGAGCAGTTCTTC
. TRBJ2-7 TRBV4-1 . 21 CASSQGSGLAPSAGNGYEQYF TGCGCCAGCAGCCAAGGGTCGGGACTCGCCCCGAGTGCGGGTAATGGCTACGAGCAGTACTTC
. TRBJ2-1 TRBV5-8 TRBD2 13 CASSRLAHNEQFF TGTGCCAGCAGCCGACTAGCGCACAATGAGCAGTTCTTC
. TRBJ2-2 TRBV4-3 TRBD1 14 CASARGQLPGELFF TGCGCCAGCGCTCGGGGACAGCTACCCGGGGAGCTGTTTTTT
. TRBJ1-5 TRBV29-1 TRBD1 13 CSVTQGADQPQHF TGCAGCGTGACACAGGGGGCTGACCAGCCCCAGCATTTT
. TRBJ2-7 TRBV2 TRBD1 15 CASRYRQGVSYEQYF TGTGCCAGCAGATACCGACAGGGCGTTTCCTACGAGCAGTACTTC
once TRBJ1-3 TRBV3-1/TRBV3-2 . 15 CASSINRVSGNTIYF TGTGCCAGCAGTATCAACAGGGTTTCTGGAAACACCATATATTTT
. TRBJ2-7 TRBV28 TRBD1 14 CASSSSGTDYEQYF TGTGCCAGCAGTTCGAGTGGGACAGACTACGAGCAGTACTTC
. TRBJ1-5 TRBV7-2 TRBD1 15 CASSPDRGGNQPQHF TGTGCCAGCAGCCCAGACAGGGGGGGCAATCAGCCCCAGCATTTT
once TRBJ2-3 TRBV7-2 TRBD2 16 CASSLGRGSLADTQYF TGTGCCAGCAGCTTGGGACGCGGGAGCTTGGCAGATACGCAGTATTTT
. TRBJ2-1 TRBV21-1 . 16 CASSKERTSGGNEQFF TGTGCCAGCAGCAAAGAGAGGACTAGCGGGGGCAATGAGCAGTTCTTC
. TRBJ1-1 TRBV9 TRBD1 15 CASSVRAGGNTEAFF TGTGCCAGCAGCGTTCGGGCAGGGGGGAACACTGAAGCTTTCTTT
. TRBJ1-1 TRBV3-1/TRBV3-2 . 11 CASSHGQEAFF TGTGCCAGCAGCCATGGACAGGAAGCTTTCTTT
. TRBJ1-6 TRBV3-1/TRBV3-2 TRBD1 14 CASSQGNRGSPLHF TGTGCCAGCAGCCAAGGAAACAGGGGATCACCCCTCCACTTT
. TRBJ1-6 TRBV6-5 TRBD1 15 CASSRQGIYNSPLHF TGTGCCAGCAGCAGACAGGGGATATATAATTCACCCCTCCACTTT
. TRBJ2-1 TRBV5-1 TRBD2 16 CASSLSSGGSYNEQFF TGCGCCAGCAGCTTGTCTAGCGGGGGGTCCTACAATGAGCAGTTCTTC
. TRBJ2-3 TRBV6-4 TRBD2 14 CASSVSGEADTQYF TGTGCCAGCAGTGTTAGCGGGGAGGCAGATACGCAGTATTTT
. TRBJ1-3 TRBV7-9 . 14 CASSFDYSGNTIYF TGTGCCAGCAGCTTTGACTACTCTGGAAACACCATATATTTT
. TRBJ2-1 TRBV11-2 TRBD2 17 CASSLASGTRSYNEQFF TGTGCCAGCAGCTTAGCCTCCGGGACTAGAAGCTACAATGAGCAGTTCTTC
. TRBJ1-1 TRBV10-3 . 16 CAISDGHPPGDTEAFF TGTGCCATCAGTGATGGTCACCCCCCGGGAGACACTGAAGCTTTCTTT
. TRBJ1-1 TRBV5-5 TRBD1 16 CASSLAVRTGATEAFF TGTGCCAGCAGCTTGGCGGTTCGGACAGGGGCGACTGAAGCTTTCTTT
once TRBJ2-7 TRBV29-1 . 12 CSVARGTAEQYF TGCAGCGTTGCTCGGGGAACGGCCGAGCAGTACTTC
. TRBJ2-5 TRBV1 . 15 CTSSQAWEGRETQYF TGCACCAGCAGCCAGGCATGGGAGGGAAGAGAGACCCAGTACTTC
. TRBJ2-7 TRBV7-9 . 14 CASSLSGGLYEQYF TGTGCCAGCAGCTTAAGCGGTGGCCTCTACGAGCAGTACTTC